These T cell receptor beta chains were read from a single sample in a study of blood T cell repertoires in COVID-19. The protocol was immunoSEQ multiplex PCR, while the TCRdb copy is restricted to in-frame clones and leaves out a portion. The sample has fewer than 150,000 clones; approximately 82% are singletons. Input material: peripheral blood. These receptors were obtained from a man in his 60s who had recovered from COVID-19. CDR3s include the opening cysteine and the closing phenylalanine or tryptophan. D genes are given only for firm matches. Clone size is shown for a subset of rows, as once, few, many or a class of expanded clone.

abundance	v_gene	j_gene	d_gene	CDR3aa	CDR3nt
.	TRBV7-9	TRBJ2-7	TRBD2	CASRFAGAYEQYF	TGTGCCAGCCGCTTCGCGGGGGCCTACGAGCAGTACTTC
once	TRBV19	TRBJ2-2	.	CASRSAWGELFF	TGTGCCAGTAGGAGCGCTTGGGGGGAGCTGTTTTTT
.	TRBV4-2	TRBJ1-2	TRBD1	CASSPGDSVYGYTF	TGTGCCAGCAGCCCAGGGGACAGCGTCTATGGCTACACCTTC
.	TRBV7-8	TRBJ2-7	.	CASSLSRYYEQYF	TGTGCCAGCAGCTTAAGCCGATACTACGAGCAGTACTTC
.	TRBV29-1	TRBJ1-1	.	CSGKQNTEAFF	TGCAGCGGCAAACAGAACACTGAAGCTTTCTTT
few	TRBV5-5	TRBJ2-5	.	CASSSGETQYF	TGTGCCAGCAGCTCGGGAGAGACCCAGTACTTC
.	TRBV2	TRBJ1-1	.	CASRRTLEAFF	TGTGCCAGCAGACGGACACTTGAAGCTTTCTTT
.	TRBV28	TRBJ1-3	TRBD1	CATSGTGYKSGNTIYF	TGTGCCACTTCGGGGACAGGGTATAAATCTGGAAACACCATATATTTT
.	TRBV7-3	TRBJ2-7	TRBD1	CASASGTGAYEQYF	TGTGCCAGCGCTTCCGGGACAGGGGCTTACGAGCAGTACTTC
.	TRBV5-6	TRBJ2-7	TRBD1	CASSCYGTGCEQYF	TGTGCCAGCAGCTGCTATGGGACAGGGTGCGAGCAGTACTTC
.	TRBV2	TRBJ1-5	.	CASTLTGAQHF	TGTGCCAGCACCTTAACCGGGGCCCAGCATTTT
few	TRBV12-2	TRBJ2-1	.	CASRLTSSGGPGNEQFF	TGTGCAAGTCGCTTGACCTCTAGCGGGGGGCCCGGTAATGAGCAGTTCTTC
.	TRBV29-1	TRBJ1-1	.	CSVEGVSTEAFF	TGCAGCGTAGAGGGGGTTAGCACTGAAGCTTTCTTT
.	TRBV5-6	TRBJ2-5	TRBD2	CAGGTSGFQETQYF	TGTGCCGGCGGGACTAGCGGTTTCCAAGAGACCCAGTACTTC
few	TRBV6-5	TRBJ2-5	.	CASSPALEETQYF	TGTGCCAGCAGCCCAGCCCTAGAAGAGACCCAGTACTTC
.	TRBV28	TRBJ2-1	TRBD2	CASSTRLAGYDNEQFF	TGTGCCAGCAGTACCCGACTAGCGGGGTATGACAATGAGCAGTTCTTC
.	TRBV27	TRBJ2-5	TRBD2	CASRPLAGGSYQETQYF	TGTGCCAGCAGGCCCCTAGCGGGGGGATCGTACCAAGAGACCCAGTACTTC
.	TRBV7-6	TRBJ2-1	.	CASTRGPYNEQFF	TGTGCCAGCACCCGCGGGCCATACAATGAGCAGTTCTTC
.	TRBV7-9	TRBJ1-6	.	CASSLDRGSYNSPLHF	TGTGCCAGCAGCTTAGATCGAGGATCCTATAATTCACCCCTCCACTTT
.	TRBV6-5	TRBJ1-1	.	CASSYNRGTEAFF	TGTGCCAGCAGTTACAATCGGGGCACTGAAGCTTTCTTT
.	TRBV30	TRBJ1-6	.	CAWSPRGLNSPLHF	TGTGCCTGGAGTCCCCGTGGCCTTAATTCACCCCTCCACTTT
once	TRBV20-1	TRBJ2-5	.	CSPGNQETQYF	TGCAGTCCCGGGAACCAAGAGACCCAGTACTTC
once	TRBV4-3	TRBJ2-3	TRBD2	CASSQDRGSGRATDTQYF	TGCGCCAGCAGCCAAGATCGAGGTAGCGGGAGGGCCACAGATACGCAGTATTTT
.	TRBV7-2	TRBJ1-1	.	CASSVTSPWGGATEAFF	TGTGCCAGCAGCGTGACCAGCCCGTGGGGGGGTGCCACTGAAGCTTTCTTT
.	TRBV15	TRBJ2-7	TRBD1	CATSRGTGVGYEQYF	TGTGCCACCAGCAGAGGCACAGGGGTTGGATACGAGCAGTACTTC
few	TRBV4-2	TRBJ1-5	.	CASSPGGGDDQPQHF	TGTGCCAGCAGCCCGGGGGGAGGTGATGATCAGCCCCAGCATTTT
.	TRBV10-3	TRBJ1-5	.	CAISESGQISNQPQHF	TGTGCCATCAGTGAGTCGGGGCAGATTAGCAATCAGCCCCAGCATTTT
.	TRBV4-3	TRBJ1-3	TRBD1	CASSHAFGGQGRGNTIYF	TGCGCCAGCAGCCATGCTTTCGGTGGACAGGGGAGAGGAAACACCATATATTTT